This is a list of T cell receptor beta chains from one sample in a study. MiXCR was run by TCRdb on the RT-PCR reads, yielding one entry per CDR3 protein. The profile shows about 700,000 distinct CDR3 sequences, around 14% of them singletons. Material: memory CD4+ T cells from blood. Receptors originate from a female donor in good health, serving as a healthy control. Both conserved end residues are part of each CDR3. A D gene is named only where the DNA matches it firmly. Size tells how often a clone was seen (once, few, many) or the class of an expanded clone, and some rows leave it out.

CDR3aa: CASSEQGNQETQYF
CDR3nt: TGTGCCAGCAGTGAACAGGGGAACCAAGAGACCCAGTACTTC
abundance: many
len: 14
v_gene: TRBV12-3/TRBV12-4
j_gene: TRBJ2-5
d_gene: TRBD1

CDR3aa: CASSFQTGAQETQYF
CDR3nt: TGTGCCAGCAGTTTTCAGACAGGGGCTCAAGAGACCCAGTACTTC
abundance: -
len: 15
v_gene: TRBV28
j_gene: TRBJ2-5
d_gene: TRBD1

CDR3aa: CASSPPRGSLTDTQYF
CDR3nt: TGTGCCAGCTCACCACCACGGGGGTCTCTCACAGATACGCAGTATTTT
abundance: -
len: 16
v_gene: TRBV18
j_gene: TRBJ2-3
d_gene: -

CDR3aa: CAISGSDRENTEAFF
CDR3nt: TGTGCCATCAGTGGTTCCGACAGGGAGAACACTGAAGCTTTCTTT
abundance: few
len: 15
v_gene: TRBV10-3
j_gene: TRBJ1-1
d_gene: TRBD1

CDR3aa: CATSPRQGSQPQHF
CDR3nt: TGTGCCACCAGCCCTAGGCAGGGGAGTCAGCCCCAGCATTTT
abundance: -
len: 14
v_gene: TRBV15
j_gene: TRBJ1-5
d_gene: -

CDR3aa: CSASLGSGGETQYF
CDR3nt: TGCAGTGCTTCTCTTGGTTCCGGAGGGGAGACCCAGTACTTC
abundance: many
len: 14
v_gene: TRBV20-1
j_gene: TRBJ2-5
d_gene: -

CDR3aa: CSVGGGTNYGYTF
CDR3nt: TGCAGCGTGGGGGGGGGCACCAACTATGGCTACACCTTC
abundance: few
len: 13
v_gene: TRBV29-1
j_gene: TRBJ1-2
d_gene: -

CDR3aa: CASRPGGTSAQYF
CDR3nt: TGTGCCAGCAGGCCAGGGGGGACCTCGGCGCAGTATTTT
abundance: -
len: 13
v_gene: TRBV28
j_gene: TRBJ2-3
d_gene: -

CDR3aa: CSARRDIYQPQHF
CDR3nt: TGCAGTGCTAGACGGGACATCTATCAGCCCCAGCATTTT
abundance: -
len: 13
v_gene: TRBV20-1
j_gene: TRBJ1-5
d_gene: -

CDR3aa: CAWSRLGGDSSYEQYF
CDR3nt: TGTGCCTGGAGTCGCTTGGGAGGGGACAGCTCCTACGAGCAGTACTTC
abundance: -
len: 16
v_gene: TRBV30
j_gene: TRBJ2-7
d_gene: -

CDR3aa: CASTFDPLGGPRSNQPQHF
CDR3nt: TGTGCCAGCACCTTCGACCCCCTCGGGGGCCCAAGGAGCAATCAGCCCCAGCATTTT
abundance: -
len: 19
v_gene: TRBV28
j_gene: TRBJ1-5
d_gene: -

CDR3aa: CASSLIDSNTGEPFF
CDR3nt: TGTGCCAGCAGTCTCATTGACAGCAACACCGGGGAGCCGTTTTTT
abundance: -
len: 15
v_gene: TRBV6-5
j_gene: TRBJ2-2
d_gene: -

CDR3aa: CASSLDTTGYGYTF
CDR3nt: TGCGCCAGCAGCTTGGACACTACCGGGTATGGCTACACCTTC
abundance: -
len: 14
v_gene: TRBV5-1
j_gene: TRBJ1-2
d_gene: -

CDR3aa: CASSRTGRPEAFF
CDR3nt: TGTGCCAGCAGCCGGACAGGGCGGCCTGAAGCTTTCTTT
abundance: -
len: 13
v_gene: TRBV5-6
j_gene: TRBJ1-1
d_gene: TRBD1

CDR3aa: CAISEGTGGGYGYTF
CDR3nt: TGTGCCATCAGTGAGGGGACAGGGGGTGGTTATGGCTACACCTTC
abundance: few
len: 15
v_gene: TRBV10-3
j_gene: TRBJ1-2
d_gene: TRBD1

CDR3aa: CASSHRDYGYTF
CDR3nt: TGTGCCAGCAGCCACAGGGACTATGGCTACACCTTC
abundance: many
len: 12
v_gene: TRBV6-6
j_gene: TRBJ1-2
d_gene: -